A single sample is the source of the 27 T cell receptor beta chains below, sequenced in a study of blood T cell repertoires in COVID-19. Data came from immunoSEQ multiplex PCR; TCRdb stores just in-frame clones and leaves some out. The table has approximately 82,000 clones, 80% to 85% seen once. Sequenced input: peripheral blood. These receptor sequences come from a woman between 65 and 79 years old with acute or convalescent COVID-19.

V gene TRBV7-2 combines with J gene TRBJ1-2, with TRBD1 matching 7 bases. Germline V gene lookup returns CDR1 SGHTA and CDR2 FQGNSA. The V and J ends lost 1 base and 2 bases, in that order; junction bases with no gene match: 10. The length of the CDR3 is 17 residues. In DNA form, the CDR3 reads TGTGCCAGCAGCTTAGATTCTGTTTCAGGGGGAAACTATGGCTACACCTTC. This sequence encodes CASSLDSVSGGNYGYTF.

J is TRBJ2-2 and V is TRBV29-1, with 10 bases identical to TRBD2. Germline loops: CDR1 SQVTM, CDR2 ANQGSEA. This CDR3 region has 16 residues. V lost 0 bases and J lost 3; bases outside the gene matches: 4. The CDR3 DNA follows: TGCAGCGTTGAAGATATAAGCGGGAGGGACACCGGGGAGCTGTTTTTT. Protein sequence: CSVEDISGRDTGELFF.

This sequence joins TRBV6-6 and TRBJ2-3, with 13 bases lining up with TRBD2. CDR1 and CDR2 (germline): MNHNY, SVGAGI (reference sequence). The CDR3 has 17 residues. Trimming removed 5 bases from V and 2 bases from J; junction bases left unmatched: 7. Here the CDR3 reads CASSRPGLAGNTDTQYF. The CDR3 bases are TGTGCCAGCAGTCGACCGGGACTAGCGGGGAACACAGATACGCAGTATTTT.

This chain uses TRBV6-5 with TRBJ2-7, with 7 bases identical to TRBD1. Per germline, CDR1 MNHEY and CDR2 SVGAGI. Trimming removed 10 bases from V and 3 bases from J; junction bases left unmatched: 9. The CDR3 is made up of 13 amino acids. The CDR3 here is CAISRGSLYEQYF. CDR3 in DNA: TGTGCCATCTCCAGGGGGAGCCTCTACGAGCAGTACTTC.

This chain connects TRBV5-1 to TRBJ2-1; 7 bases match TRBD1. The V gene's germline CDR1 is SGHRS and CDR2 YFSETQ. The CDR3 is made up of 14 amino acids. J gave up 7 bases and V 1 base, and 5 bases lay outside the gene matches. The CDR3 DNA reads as TGCGCCAGCAGCTTGCAGACAGGGTCTAATGAGCAGTTCTTC. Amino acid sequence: CASSLQTGSNEQFF.

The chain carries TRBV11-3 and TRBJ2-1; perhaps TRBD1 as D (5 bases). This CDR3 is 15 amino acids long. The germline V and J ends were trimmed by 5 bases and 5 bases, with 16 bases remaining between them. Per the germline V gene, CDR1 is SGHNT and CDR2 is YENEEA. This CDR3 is CASSRRVLDHNEQFF. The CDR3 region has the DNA TGTGCCAGCAGCCGCAGGGTTCTCGATCACAATGAGCAGTTCTTC.

CDR3 sequence reads: CASSQGRLAGWSGANVLTF. The CDR3 DNA sequence: TGCGCCAGCAGCCAAGGTAGATTAGCGGGTTGGTCTGGGGCCAACGTCCTGACTTTC. The rearrangement links TRBV4-1 to TRBJ2-6; 7 bases match TRBD2. This CDR3 has 19 residues. V lost 1 base, J lost 1 base, and 10 bases stayed unmatched. Germline CDR1 and CDR2: MGHRA and YSYEKL.

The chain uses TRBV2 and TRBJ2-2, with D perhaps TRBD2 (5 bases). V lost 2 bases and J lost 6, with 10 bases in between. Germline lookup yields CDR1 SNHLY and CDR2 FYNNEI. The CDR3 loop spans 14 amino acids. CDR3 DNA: TGTGCCAGCAGTGAATTAAGGACTTCCGGGGAGCTGTTTTTT. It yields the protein CASSELRTSGELFF.

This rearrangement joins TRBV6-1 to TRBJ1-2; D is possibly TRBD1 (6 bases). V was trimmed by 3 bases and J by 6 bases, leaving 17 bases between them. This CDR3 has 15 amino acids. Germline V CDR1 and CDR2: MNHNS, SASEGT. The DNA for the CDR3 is TGTGCCAGCAGTGAGACAGGTCCTTTAATGAATGGCTACACCTTC. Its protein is CASSETGPLMNGYTF.

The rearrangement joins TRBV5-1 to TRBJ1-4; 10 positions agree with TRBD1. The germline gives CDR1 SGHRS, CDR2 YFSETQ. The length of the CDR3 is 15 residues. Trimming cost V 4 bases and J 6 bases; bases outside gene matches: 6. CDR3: CASSTTGTGDEKLFF. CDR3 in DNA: TGCGCCAGCAGCACGACGGGGACAGGGGATGAAAAACTGTTTTTT. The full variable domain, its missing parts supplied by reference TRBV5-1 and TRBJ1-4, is KAGVTQTPRYLIKTRGQQVTLSCSPISGHRSVSWYQQTPGQGLQFLFEYFSETQRNKGNFPGRFSGRQFSNSRSEMNVSTLELGDSALYLCASSTTGTGDEKLFFGSGTQLSVL.

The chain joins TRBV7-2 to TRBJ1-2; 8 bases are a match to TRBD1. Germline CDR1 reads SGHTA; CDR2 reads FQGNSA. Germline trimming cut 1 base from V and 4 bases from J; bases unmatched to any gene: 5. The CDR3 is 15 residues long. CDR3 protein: CASSLDRGTPYGYTF. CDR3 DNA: TGTGCCAGCAGCTTAGACAGGGGGACGCCCTATGGCTACACCTTC.

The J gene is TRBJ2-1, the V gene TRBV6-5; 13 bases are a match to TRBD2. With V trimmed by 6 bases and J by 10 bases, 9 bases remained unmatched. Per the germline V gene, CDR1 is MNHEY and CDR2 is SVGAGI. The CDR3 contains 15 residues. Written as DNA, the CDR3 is TGTGCCAGCAGCGCAGGACTAGCGGGAGCACGGGAGCAGTTCTTC. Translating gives CASSAGLAGAREQFF.

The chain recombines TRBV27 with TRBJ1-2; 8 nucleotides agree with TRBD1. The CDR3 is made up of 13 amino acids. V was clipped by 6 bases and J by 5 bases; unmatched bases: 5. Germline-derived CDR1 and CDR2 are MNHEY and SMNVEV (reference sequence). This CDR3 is CASSKGQGYGYTF. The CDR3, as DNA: TGTGCCAGCAGCAAAGGACAGGGTTATGGCTACACCTTC.

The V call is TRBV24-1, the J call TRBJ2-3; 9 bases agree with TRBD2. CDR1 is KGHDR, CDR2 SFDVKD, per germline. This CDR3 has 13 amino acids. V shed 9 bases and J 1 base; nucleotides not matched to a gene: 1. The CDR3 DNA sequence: TGTGCCACCCGACTAGCGGGCACAGATACGCAGTATTTT. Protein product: CATRLAGTDTQYF.

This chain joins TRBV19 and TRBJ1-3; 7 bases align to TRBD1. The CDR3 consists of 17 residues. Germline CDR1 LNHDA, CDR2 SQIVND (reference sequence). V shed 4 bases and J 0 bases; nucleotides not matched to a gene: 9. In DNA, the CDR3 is TGTGCCAGTAGTACCCGCCGACAGGGCAACTCTGGAAACACCATATATTTT. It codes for CASSTRRQGNSGNTIYF.

Written as DNA, the CDR3 is TGTGCCAGCAGCTCCTTGGACAGGGTTGAAGCTTTCTTT. This gives the protein CASSSLDRVEAFF. J is TRBJ1-1 and V is TRBV5-5; 8 nucleotides line up with TRBD1. V trimming: 3 bases; J trimming: 7 bases; junction bases outside the gene matches: 5. The germline CDR1 and CDR2 sequences are SGHKS and YYEKEE (reference sequence). The CDR3 is made up of 13 amino acids. The full variable domain, in which reference TRBV5-5 and TRBJ1-1 provide the parts outside the CDR3, is DAGVTQSPTHLIKTRGQQVTLRCSPISGHKSVSWYQQVLGQGPQFIFQYYEKEERGRGNFPDRFSARQFPNYSSELNVNALLLGDSALYLCASSSLDRVEAFFGQGTRLTVV.

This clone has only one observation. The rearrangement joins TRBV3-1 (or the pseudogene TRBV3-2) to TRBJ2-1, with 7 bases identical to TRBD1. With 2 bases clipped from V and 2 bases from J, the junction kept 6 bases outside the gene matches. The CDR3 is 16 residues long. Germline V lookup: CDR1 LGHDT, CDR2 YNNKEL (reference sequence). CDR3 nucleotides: TGTGCCAGCAGCCAAAAGACAGGGTGGACCTACAATGAGCAGTTCTTC. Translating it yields CASSQKTGWTYNEQFF.

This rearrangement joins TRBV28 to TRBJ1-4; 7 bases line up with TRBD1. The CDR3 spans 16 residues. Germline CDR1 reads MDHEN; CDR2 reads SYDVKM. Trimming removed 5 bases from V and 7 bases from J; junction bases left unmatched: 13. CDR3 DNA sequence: TGTGCCAGCAGTCGATGGAACAGGGGTGGTTCTGAAAAACTGTTTTTT. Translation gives CASSRWNRGGSEKLFF.

CDR3 bases: TGTGCCACCAGTGACCAGGGCTGGCGGGGACAAGAGACCCAGTACTTC. This codes for CATSDQGWRGQETQYF. The chain has TRBV24-1 and TRBJ2-5; D is perhaps TRBD2 (6 bases). There are 16 residues in the CDR3. Per germline, CDR1 KGHDR and CDR2 SFDVKD. Trimming took off 4 bases at V and 2 bases at J, with 16 bases between the two ends.

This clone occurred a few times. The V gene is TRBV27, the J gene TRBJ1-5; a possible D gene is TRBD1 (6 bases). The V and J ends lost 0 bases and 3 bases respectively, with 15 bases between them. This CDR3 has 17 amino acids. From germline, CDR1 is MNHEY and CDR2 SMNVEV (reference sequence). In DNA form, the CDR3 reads TGTGCCAGCAGTTTATCCGGGTCAGGGGCCTACAATCAGCCCCAGCATTTT. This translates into CASSLSGSGAYNQPQHF.

The CDR3 loop reads CASSIDPTLVNEQFF. CDR3 nucleotide sequence: TGCGCCAGCAGCATTGACCCAACACTAGTGAATGAGCAGTTCTTC. The chain has TRBV5-1 and TRBJ2-1; D possibly corresponds to TRBD2 (5 bases). This CDR3 region has 15 residues. Germline V gene data show CDR1 as SGHRS and CDR2 as YFSETQ. V was cut by 4 bases and J by 7 bases, with 18 bases left in between.

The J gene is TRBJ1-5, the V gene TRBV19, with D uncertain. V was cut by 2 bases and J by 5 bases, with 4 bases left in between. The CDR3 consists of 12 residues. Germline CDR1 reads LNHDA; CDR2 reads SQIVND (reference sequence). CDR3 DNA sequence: TGTGCCAGTAGTATACAGGATCAGCCCCAGCATTTT. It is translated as CASSIQDQPQHF.

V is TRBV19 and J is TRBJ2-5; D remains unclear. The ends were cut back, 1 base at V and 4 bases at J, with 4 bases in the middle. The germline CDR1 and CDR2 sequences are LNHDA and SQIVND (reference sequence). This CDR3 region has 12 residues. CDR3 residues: CASSIGGETQYF. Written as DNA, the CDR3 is TGTGCCAGTAGTATAGGCGGAGAGACCCAGTACTTC.

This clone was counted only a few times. Written as DNA, the CDR3 is TGTGCCTGGAGTGTAGCACAGGGTGGCTACACCTTC. This translates into CAWSVAQGGYTF. V is TRBV30 and J is TRBJ1-2, with D tentatively TRBD1 (6 bases). The CDR3 totals 12 residues. V was cut by 0 bases and J by 7 bases, with 9 bases left in between. Germline V lookup: CDR1 GTSNPN, CDR2 SVGIG (reference sequence). Filled out from reference TRBV30 and TRBJ1-2, the complete variable domain reads SQTIHQWPATLVQPVGSPLSLECTVEGTSNPNLYWYRQAAGRGLQLLFYSVGIGQISSEVPQNLSASRPQDRQFILSSKKLLLSDSGFYLCAWSVAQGGYTFGSGTRLTVV.

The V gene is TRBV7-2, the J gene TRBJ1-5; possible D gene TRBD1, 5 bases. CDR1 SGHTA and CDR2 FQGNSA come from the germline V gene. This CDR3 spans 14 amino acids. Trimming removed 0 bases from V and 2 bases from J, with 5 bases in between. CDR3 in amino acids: CASSLAQGNQPQHF. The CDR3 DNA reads TGTGCCAGCAGCTTAGCACAGGGCAATCAGCCCCAGCATTTT.

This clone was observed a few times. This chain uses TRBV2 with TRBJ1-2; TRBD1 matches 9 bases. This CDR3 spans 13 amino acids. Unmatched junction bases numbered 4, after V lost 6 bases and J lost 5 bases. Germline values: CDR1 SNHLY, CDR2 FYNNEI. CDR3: CASRGTGKYGYTF. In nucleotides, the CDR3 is TGTGCCAGCAGGGGGACAGGGAAGTATGGCTACACCTTC.

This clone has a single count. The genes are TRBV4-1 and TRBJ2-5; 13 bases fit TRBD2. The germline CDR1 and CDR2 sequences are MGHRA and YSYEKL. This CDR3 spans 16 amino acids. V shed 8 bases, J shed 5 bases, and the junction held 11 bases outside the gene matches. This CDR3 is CASPMRGLAGAETQYF. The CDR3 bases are TGCGCCAGCCCAATGAGAGGACTAGCGGGAGCGGAGACCCAGTACTTC.